These 4 T cell receptor beta chains originate from one sample sequenced in a study of control samples from healthy donors and cancer patients (TCRdb year 2020). Library prep was done by the immunoSEQ multiplex PCR assay. TCRdb obtained this table from immuneACCESS and retained in-frame rearrangements with V and J assigned. These tables miss some clones; where compared with another copy, unresolved V genes account for less than half of the shortfall, and the remainder is unexplained. In this sample the table shows 150,000 to 200,000 clones, 75% to 95% of which occur a single time. The top ten clonotypes cover roughly 1.6% of the sample. The sequencing sample was made of blood. These receptors all come from a woman younger than 45 in good health.

The V and J genes are TRBV27 and TRBJ2-7, with TRBD1 identical over 10 bases. Germline trimming cut 8 bases from V and 6 bases from J; bases unmatched to any gene: 10. In germline, CDR1 is MNHEY, CDR2 SMNVEV (reference sequence). CDR3 length equals 14 residues. The CDR3 sequence: CASWTGTGAFEQYF. For the CDR3, the DNA is TGTGCCAGCTGGACCGGGACAGGGGCCTTCGAGCAGTACTTC.

The chain combines TRBV19 with TRBJ1-2, with 12 bases that match TRBD1. Germline CDR1 reads LNHDA; CDR2 reads SQIVND (reference sequence). This CDR3 is built from 14 residues. Trimming at V came to 3 bases and at J to 7 bases, leaving 3 bases not matched to a gene. CDR3 region: CASSMRGQGAGYTF. The CDR3 DNA reads as TGTGCCAGTAGTATGCGGGGACAGGGGGCTGGCTACACCTTC.

To note about this clone: Distinct nucleotide sequences in the sample also encode this CDR3. V is TRBV27 and J is TRBJ2-1; D possibly corresponds to TRBD2 (6 bases). CDR3 size: 14 residues. V gave up 4 bases and J gave up 0 bases, with 7 bases separating them. CDR1 is MNHEY and CDR2 is SMNVEV in the germline V gene (reference sequence). The CDR3 is CASSWGDSYNEQFF. CDR3 DNA sequence: TGTGCCAGCAGTTGGGGGGACTCCTACAATGAGCAGTTCTTC.

The chain uses TRBV27 and TRBJ2-7, with D perhaps matching TRBD2 (7 bases). The CDR3 spans 14 residues. CDR1 MNHEY and CDR2 SMNVEV come from the germline V gene (reference sequence). Trimming removed 0 bases from V and 5 bases from J, with 11 bases in between. CDR3: CASSLSGGPDEQYF. The CDR3 region has the DNA TGTGCCAGCAGTTTATCGGGGGGGCCGGACGAGCAGTACTTC.